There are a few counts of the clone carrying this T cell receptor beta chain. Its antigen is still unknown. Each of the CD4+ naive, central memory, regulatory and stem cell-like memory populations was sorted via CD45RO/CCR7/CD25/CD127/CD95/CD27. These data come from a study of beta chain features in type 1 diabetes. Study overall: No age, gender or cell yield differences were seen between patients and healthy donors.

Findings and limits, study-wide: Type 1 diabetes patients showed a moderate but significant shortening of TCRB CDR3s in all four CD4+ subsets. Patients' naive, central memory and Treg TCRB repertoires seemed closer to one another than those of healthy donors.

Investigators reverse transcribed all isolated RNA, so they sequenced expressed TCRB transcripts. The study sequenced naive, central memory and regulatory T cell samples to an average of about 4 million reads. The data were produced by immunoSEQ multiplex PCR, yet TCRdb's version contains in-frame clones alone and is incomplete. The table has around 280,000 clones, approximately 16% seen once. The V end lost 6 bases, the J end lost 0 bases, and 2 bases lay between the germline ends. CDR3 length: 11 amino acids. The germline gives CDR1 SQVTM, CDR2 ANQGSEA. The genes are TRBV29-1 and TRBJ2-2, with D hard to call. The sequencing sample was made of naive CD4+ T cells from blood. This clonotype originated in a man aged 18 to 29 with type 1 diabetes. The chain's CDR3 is CSVANTGELFF. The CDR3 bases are TGCAGCGTCGCGAACACCGGGGAGCTGTTTTTT.